One and the same sample provided the 23 T cell receptor beta chains below, sequenced in a study of response to subunit inactivated influenza vaccine. Each CDR3 protein gets one entry after TCRdb re-called the RT-PCR reads with MiXCR. The table shows 280,000 or so distinct CDR3 sequences, with 21% occurring only once. This specimen was PBMCs from blood, taken approximately 20 months after vaccination. The receptors shown here come from a man between 50 and 75 years old who received an inactivated influenza vaccine.

This clonotype appeared many times. The chain combines TRBV5-4 with TRBJ2-3; D is unclear. The V end was cut by 0 bases, the J end by 1 base, with 9 bases between. Per germline, CDR1 SGHNT and CDR2 YYREEE (reference sequence). The CDR3 is 15 residues long. CDR3 residues: CASSLGSYGTDTQYF. Written as DNA, the CDR3 is TGTGCCAGCAGCTTGGGGTCATATGGCACAGATACGCAGTATTTT.

Only a few counts were recorded for this clonotype. V usage is TRBV5-1 and J usage is TRBJ2-3, with 8 bases aligning to TRBD2. This CDR3 comprises 15 residues. With 4 bases clipped from V and 4 bases from J, the junction kept 8 bases outside the gene matches. The germline gives CDR1 SGHRS, CDR2 YFSETQ. Written as DNA, the CDR3 is TGCGCCAGCAGCCCGCGGGGGGCCAGAGCAGATACGCAGTATTTT. Translation gives CASSPRGARADTQYF. The whole variable domain, filled in from reference TRBV5-1 and TRBJ2-3, reads KAGVTQTPRYLIKTRGQQVTLSCSPISGHRSVSWYQQTPGQGLQFLFEYFSETQRNKGNFPGRFSGRQFSNSRSEMNVSTLELGDSALYLCASSPRGARADTQYFGPGTRLTVL.

This clonotype was observed many times. The chain recombines TRBV6-5 with TRBJ1-1; D remains unclear. V lost 0 bases and J lost 4, with 12 bases in between. This CDR3 contains 15 residues. Germline lookup yields CDR1 MNHEY and CDR2 SVGAGI. The CDR3 loop is CASSYSTRVGTEAFF. The CDR3 nucleotides are TGTGCCAGCAGTTACTCGACGCGGGTCGGCACTGAAGCTTTCTTT.

This sequence joins TRBV4-3 and TRBJ1-2; TRBD1 matches at 8 bases. CDR3 length equals 13 residues. Germline-derived CDR1 and CDR2 are LGHNA and YSLEER. J lost 7 bases, V lost 4 bases, and 5 bases had no gene match. CDR3 in amino acids: CASSPDRGRGYTF. Written as DNA, the CDR3 is TGCGCCAGCAGCCCCGACAGGGGACGTGGCTACACCTTC.

Ten or more counts support this clonotype. The chain combines TRBV21-1 with TRBJ1-2. TRBV21-1 is a pseudogene segment. This CDR3 is built from 12 residues. CDR3 nucleotide sequence: TGTGCCAGCATTGTGTCGGACTATGGCTACACCTTC. Translating it yields CASIVSDYGYTF.

This clonotype was seen a handful of times. The genes are TRBV5-1 and TRBJ1-4, with unresolved D. The germline CDR1 and CDR2 sequences are SGHRS and YFSETQ. V was cut by 0 bases and J by 8 bases, with 11 bases left in between. CDR3 size: 14 residues. This chain's CDR3 is CASSLGHMEEKLFF. The CDR3 region has the DNA TGCGCCAGCAGCTTGGGTCATATGGAGGAAAAACTGTTTTTT.

This clonotype appeared many times. This chain joins TRBV20-1 and TRBJ1-4, with 7 bases lining up with TRBD1. The CDR3 loop spans 17 amino acids. CDR1 and CDR2 (germline): DFQATT, SNEGSKA (reference sequence). The V and J ends lost 6 bases and 3 bases, in that order; junction bases with no gene match: 16. This chain's CDR3 is CSALTGVGGRSNEKLFF. The CDR3 bases are TGCAGTGCCCTAACGGGCGTAGGGGGCAGGTCTAATGAAAAACTGTTTTTT.

The gene calls are TRBV6-1 and TRBJ2-7; TRBD1 matches 8 bases. This CDR3 spans 13 amino acids. Trimming cost V 7 bases and J 10 bases; bases outside gene matches: 12. Germline CDR1 is MNHNS and CDR2 is SASEGT. In nucleotides, the CDR3 is TGTGCCAGCAACGAAACAAGGACAGGGTGTCAGTACTTC. The encoded protein is CASNETRTGCQYF.

This chain joins TRBV29-1 and TRBJ2-7; tentatively, D is TRBD2 (7 bases). V was clipped by 7 bases and J by 1 base, with 14 bases between them. The CDR3 is 13 amino acids. CDR1 and CDR2 (germline): SQVTM, ANQGSEA. The CDR3 is CSGLGGQSYEQYF. CDR3 DNA sequence: TGCAGCGGACTGGGGGGGCAGTCCTACGAGCAGTACTTC.

This clonotype was counted between two and nine times. V gene TRBV9 combines with J gene TRBJ2-2; maybe TRBD1 (5 bases). Trimming pared 3 bases from V and 5 bases from J, leaving 8 bases between. CDR3 size: 13 residues. Germline V gene sequence: CDR1 SGDLS, CDR2 YYNGEE. CDR3 in amino acids: CASSETVTGELFF. In nucleotides, the CDR3 is TGTGCCAGCAGCGAGACAGTTACCGGGGAGCTGTTTTTT.

This clonotype was picked up a small number of times. The chain carries TRBV29-1 and TRBJ1-1; D uncertain. This CDR3 is built from 13 residues. The germline V gene encodes CDR1 SQVTM and CDR2 ANQGSEA. Between the trimmed V and J ends, which lost 6 bases and 0 bases, there was a span of 11 bases. The CDR3 DNA is TGCAGCGTCCGAGGTAACATGAACACTGAAGCTTTCTTT. It encodes CSVRGNMNTEAFF.

This clonotype was detected many times. The V gene is TRBV4-2, the J gene TRBJ2-4, with 7 bases matching TRBD2. Germline-derived CDR1 and CDR2 are LGHNA and YNFKEQ. V shed 1 base, J shed 0 bases, and the junction held 3 bases outside the gene matches. This CDR3 comprises 16 residues. CDR3 coding DNA: TGTGCCAGCAGCCAAGCAGGACTAGTAGCCAAAAACATTCAGTACTTC. This translates into CASSQAGLVAKNIQYF.

This clonotype occurred a few times. This chain connects TRBV7-2 to TRBJ1-3; TRBD1 is a possible D gene (5 bases). The CDR3 sequence is 17 residues long. The germline V and J ends were trimmed by 1 base and 0 bases, with 13 bases remaining between them. Germline V gene data show CDR1 as SGHTA and CDR2 as FQGNSA. CDR3 DNA: TGTGCCAGCAGCTTAGGGGGCAGCATAATCTCTGGAAACACCATATATTTT. As protein: CASSLGGSIISGNTIYF.

The chain links TRBV7-9 to TRBJ2-3, with 10 bases identical to TRBD2. Looked up from germline, CDR1 is SEHNR and CDR2 is FQNEAQ (reference sequence). The CDR3 consists of 16 residues. After removal of 5 bases from V and 1 base from J, the junction contained 6 bases not matched to a gene. The CDR3 nucleotides are TGTGCCAGCAGCCTCCTTGGACTAGCGGGCACAGATACGCAGTATTTT. Encoded protein: CASSLLGLAGTDTQYF. Drawing the rest from reference TRBV7-9 and TRBJ2-3, the complete variable domain is DTGVSQNPRHKITKRGQNVTFRCDPISEHNRLYWYRQTLGQGPEFLTYFQNEAQLEKSRLLSDRFSAERPKGSFSTLEIQRTEQGDSAMYLCASSLLGLAGTDTQYFGPGTRLTVL.

V is TRBV20-1 and J is TRBJ2-3; D might be TRBD2 (7 bases). V lost 1 base and J 2 bases, leaving 13 bases between the germline ends. Germline CDR1 reads DFQATT; CDR2 reads SNEGSKA (reference sequence). This CDR3 has 15 residues. This chain's CDR3 is CSARVSGGATDTQYF. CDR3 nucleotide sequence: TGCAGTGCTAGAGTTAGTGGGGGGGCCACAGATACGCAGTATTTT.

A note on this clonotype: A read error may produce the germline difference seen at one junction end. The chain is built from TRBV20-1 and TRBJ2-5; D perhaps matches TRBD1 (7 bases). Germline CDR1 is DFQATT and CDR2 is SNEGSKA (reference sequence). The CDR3 sequence is 14 residues long. The CDR3 here is CSAEERGRRESQYF. CDR3 DNA sequence: TGCAGTGCTGAGGAGAGGGGGCGCCGGGAGAGCCAGTACTTC.

Ten or more counts support this clonotype. The V call is TRBV24-1, the J call TRBJ1-5, with D possibly matching TRBD1 (6 bases). Trimming removed 0 bases at V and 0 bases at J, with 17 bases between. From germline, CDR1 is KGHDR and CDR2 SFDVKD. CDR3 size: 19 residues. This CDR3 reads CATSDLFRGRFYSNQPQHF. DNA for the CDR3: TGTGCCACCAGTGATTTGTTCAGGGGACGGTTCTATAGCAATCAGCCCCAGCATTTT.

The chain carries TRBV27 and TRBJ2-1; 9 nucleotides agree with TRBD1. The germline V gene encodes CDR1 MNHEY and CDR2 SMNVEV (reference sequence). The CDR3 has 16 amino acids. The V segment lost 6 bases and the J segment 3 bases; nucleotides outside the gene matches: 9. CDR3 sequence reads: CASRRPGTGNYNEQFF. The CDR3 DNA sequence: TGTGCCAGCAGACGCCCCGGGACAGGGAACTACAATGAGCAGTTCTTC.

The chain couples TRBV7-9 to TRBJ1-5; D unresolved. V was pared by 5 bases and J by 0 bases, with 8 bases between. CDR1 and CDR2 (germline): SEHNR, FQNEAQ (reference sequence). The CDR3 covers 14 residues. CDR3 in amino acids: CASSHSYSNQPQHF. CDR3 in DNA: TGTGCCAGCAGCCACAGTTATAGCAATCAGCCCCAGCATTTT. Full variable domain (missing parts from reference TRBV7-9 and TRBJ1-5): DTGVSQNPRHKITKRGQNVTFRCDPISEHNRLYWYRQTLGQGPEFLTYFQNEAQLEKSRLLSDRFSAERPKGSFSTLEIQRTEQGDSAMYLCASSHSYSNQPQHFGDGTRLSIL.

V usage is TRBV15 and J usage is TRBJ2-3; D is ambiguous. Germline CDR1 reads LNHNV; CDR2 reads YYDKDF (reference sequence). Between the trimmed V and J ends, which lost 3 bases and 4 bases, there was a span of 5 bases. CDR3 length: 12 amino acids. For the CDR3, the DNA is TGTGCCACCAGCAGTTGGCCAGATACGCAGTATTTT. This sequence encodes CATSSWPDTQYF.

The genes are TRBV5-1 and TRBJ2-3, with D possibly being TRBD1 (6 bases). V was clipped by 4 bases and J by 6 bases, with 12 bases between them. Germline loops: CDR1 SGHRS, CDR2 YFSETQ. The CDR3 totals 13 residues. For the CDR3, the DNA is TGCGCCAGCAGCGCCGACAGGCCGGATACGCAGTATTTT. Amino acid sequence: CASSADRPDTQYF.

This clonotype was detected a few times. J is TRBJ1-1 and V is TRBV5-5, with D unclear. The V and J ends lost 7 bases and 3 bases respectively, with 7 bases between them. The CDR3 sequence is 11 residues long. CDR1 is SGHKS, CDR2 YYEKEE, per germline (reference sequence). In DNA form, the CDR3 reads TGTGCCAGCCTCCGAGACACTGAAGCTTTCTTT. Protein sequence: CASLRDTEAFF.

The J gene is TRBJ2-5, the V gene TRBV20-1; D is ambiguous. Germline V gene data show CDR1 as DFQATT and CDR2 as SNEGSKA (reference sequence). The V end was cut by 5 bases, the J end by 0 bases, with 10 bases between. There are 13 residues in the CDR3. The CDR3 coding sequence is TGCAGTGCTGCCCTCTGGCACCAAGAGACCCAGTACTTC. Translated: CSAALWHQETQYF.